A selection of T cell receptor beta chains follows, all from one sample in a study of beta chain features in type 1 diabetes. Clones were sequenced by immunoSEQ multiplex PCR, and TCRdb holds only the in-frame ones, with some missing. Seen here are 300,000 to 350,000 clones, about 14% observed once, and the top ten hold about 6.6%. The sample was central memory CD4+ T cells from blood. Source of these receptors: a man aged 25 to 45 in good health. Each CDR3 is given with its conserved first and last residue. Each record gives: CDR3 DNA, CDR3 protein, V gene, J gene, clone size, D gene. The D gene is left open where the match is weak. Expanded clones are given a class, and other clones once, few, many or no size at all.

CDR3 DNA: TGTGCCAGCAGCCATGACACAGGGCGTCAAGAGACCCAGTACTTC
CDR3 protein: CASSHDTGRQETQYF
V gene: TRBV7-2
J gene: TRBJ2-5
clone size: NA
D gene: NA

CDR3 DNA: TGTGCCAGCAGCCTAAGCGGGATTCTCTACAATGAGCAGTTCTTC
CDR3 protein: CASSLSGILYNEQFF
V gene: TRBV11-3
J gene: TRBJ2-1
clone size: NA
D gene: TRBD2

CDR3 DNA: TGTGCCAGCAGCCCAACACAGGGGGCTAGGGACACTGAAGCTTTCTTT
CDR3 protein: CASSPTQGARDTEAFF
V gene: TRBV9
J gene: TRBJ1-1
clone size: NA
D gene: TRBD1

CDR3 DNA: TGTGCCAGCAGCATTAGCTGGCAAGAGACCCAGTACTTC
CDR3 protein: CASSISWQETQYF
V gene: TRBV7-2
J gene: TRBJ2-5
clone size: many
D gene: NA

CDR3 DNA: TGTGCCAGCAGCTTAGGTGGTAGCGGGGGGGCCGGAAGGTACGAGCAGTACTTC
CDR3 protein: CASSLGGSGGAGRYEQYF
V gene: TRBV11-2
J gene: TRBJ2-7
clone size: NA
D gene: TRBD2

CDR3 DNA: TGCGCCAGCAGCTCGACCGGACAGGGTGACAATGAGCAGTTCTTC
CDR3 protein: CASSSTGQGDNEQFF
V gene: TRBV5-4
J gene: TRBJ2-1
clone size: few
D gene: TRBD1

CDR3 DNA: TGTGCCAGCAGTGAATTGCCGGGGAACACTGAAGCTTTCTTT
CDR3 protein: CASSELPGNTEAFF
V gene: TRBV2
J gene: TRBJ1-1
clone size: NA
D gene: NA

CDR3 DNA: TGTGCCAGCAGCGTCGGGGGGGCGGTCCGGGAGACCCAGTACTTC
CDR3 protein: CASSVGGAVRETQYF
V gene: TRBV9
J gene: TRBJ2-5
clone size: NA
D gene: TRBD2

CDR3 DNA: TGTGCCAGCTCACCAAAGGGAGGCGGCACTGAAGCTTTCTTT
CDR3 protein: CASSPKGGGTEAFF
V gene: TRBV18
J gene: TRBJ1-1
clone size: many
D gene: NA

CDR3 DNA: TGTGCCAGCAGTGCCGCGACACTCCAGTTGTCCGGGGAGCTGTTTTTT
CDR3 protein: CASSAATLQLSGELFF
V gene: TRBV25-1
J gene: TRBJ2-2
clone size: NA
D gene: NA

CDR3 DNA: TGTGCCAGCAGTTTAGGGGGCTCGGTAGATACGCAGTATTTT
CDR3 protein: CASSLGGSVDTQYF
V gene: TRBV27
J gene: TRBJ2-3
clone size: NA
D gene: NA

CDR3 DNA: TGTGCCAGCAGCCCCGGACAGGTCGGTGGGGGCTATGGCTACACCTTC
CDR3 protein: CASSPGQVGGGYGYTF
V gene: TRBV28
J gene: TRBJ1-2
clone size: NA
D gene: TRBD1

CDR3 DNA: TGTGCCAGTAGTGTGTCGGGACGGATCTTAGGGCAGTTCTTC
CDR3 protein: CASSVSGRILGQFF
V gene: TRBV19
J gene: TRBJ2-1
clone size: few
D gene: NA

CDR3 DNA: TGCGCCAGCAGCTCAGGGGGCTACGAGCAGTACTTC
CDR3 protein: CASSSGGYEQYF
V gene: TRBV5-1
J gene: TRBJ2-7
clone size: few
D gene: TRBD1

CDR3 DNA: TGTGCCAGCAGCCTCCGACAGGGGGCGGGCACTGAAGCTTTCTTT
CDR3 protein: CASSLRQGAGTEAFF
V gene: TRBV5-4
J gene: TRBJ1-1
clone size: NA
D gene: TRBD1

CDR3 DNA: TGCAGTGCCTACACAGATACGCAGTATTTT
CDR3 protein: CSAYTDTQYF
V gene: TRBV20-1
J gene: TRBJ2-3
clone size: many
D gene: NA

CDR3 DNA: TGTGCCAGCAGTTTTCGAGCGGGAGGGGAGTCCGCCAATGAGCAGTTCTTC
CDR3 protein: CASSFRAGGESANEQFF
V gene: TRBV27
J gene: TRBJ2-1
clone size: NA
D gene: TRBD2